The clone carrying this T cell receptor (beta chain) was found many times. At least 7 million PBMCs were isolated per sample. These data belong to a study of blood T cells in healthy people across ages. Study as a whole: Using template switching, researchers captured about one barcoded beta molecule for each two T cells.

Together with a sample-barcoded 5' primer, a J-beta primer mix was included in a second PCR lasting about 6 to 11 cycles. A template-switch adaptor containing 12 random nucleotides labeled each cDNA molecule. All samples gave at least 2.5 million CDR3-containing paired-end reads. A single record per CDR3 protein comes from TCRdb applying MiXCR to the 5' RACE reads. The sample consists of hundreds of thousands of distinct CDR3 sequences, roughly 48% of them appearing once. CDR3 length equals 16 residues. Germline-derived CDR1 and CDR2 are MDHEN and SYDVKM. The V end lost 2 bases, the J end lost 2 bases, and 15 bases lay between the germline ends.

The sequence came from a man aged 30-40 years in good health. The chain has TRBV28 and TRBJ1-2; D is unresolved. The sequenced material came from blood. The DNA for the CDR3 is TGTGCCAGCAGTTTAGATTCCGACATCTCGAACTATGGCTACACCTTC. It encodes CASSLDSDISNYGYTF.